This T cell receptor (beta chain) was found in a study of T cells in Graves' hyperthyroidism and ophthalmopathy. Amplification targeted TCR beta CDR3 regions from RNA transcripts. First-round RT-PCR targeting the TCR CDR3 was performed with the HTBI primer set. TCRdb independently ran MiXCR on the multiplex PCR reads; one entry per CDR3 protein. Of around 350,000 distinct CDR3 sequences listed, about 18% are singletons. Ten or more counts support this clonotype. V shed 5 bases, J shed 7 bases, and the junction held 8 bases outside the gene matches. Germline V gene data show CDR1 as SGHTA and CDR2 as FQGTGA. The CDR3 consists of 15 residues. Hyperthyroidism had been newly diagnosed in patients aged 18 to 65, and its duration was under 2 months. The source of the PBMCs was 9.5 to 10 ml of fresh peripheral blood.

The sequence derives from a woman aged 18-29 years with Graves' hyperthyroidism. The V and J genes are TRBV7-3 and TRBJ2-2; 9 bases align to TRBD2. The material sequenced was blood. Here the CDR3 DNA reads TGTGCCAGCAGCGCGCGACTAGCGGAGGACGGGGAGCTGTTTTTT. Translating it yields CASSARLAEDGELFF.